The clone carrying this T cell receptor beta chain occurred many times. Its specificity is not known. For TCR beta, libraries came from quantitative 5'-RACE with molecular barcodes. From the 5' RACE reads, TCRdb called clonotypes with MiXCR, one entry per CDR3 protein. The sample lists under 450,000 distinct CDR3 sequences, roughly 17% occurring once. This sample is drawn from a study of CD8 T cells in ankylosing spondylitis. The study's findings and limits: Reports say disease-linked clones showed up significantly more in matched ankylosing spondylitis synovial fluid. Disease-linked clones, CD8+, were relatively rare in peripheral blood. One TCR beta motif, made up of under ten highly homologous variants, appeared characteristic of ankylosing spondylitis blood. Reactive arthritis synovial fluid and blood were previously reported to contain some motif variants.

The specimen sequenced was blood, either unsorted or a sorted T cell fraction (not recorded which). This receptor was obtained from a male donor with ankylosing spondylitis.

DNA for the CDR3: TGCAGTGCTAGAGAAGGGACAGGGAAGGGAGAGCAGTACTTC. Its translation: CSAREGTGKGEQYF. The genes are TRBV20-1 and TRBJ2-7, with 9 bases fitting TRBD1. Trimming at V came to 0 bases and at J to 7 bases, leaving 7 bases not matched to a gene. Germline loops: CDR1 DFQATT, CDR2 SNEGSKA (reference sequence). The CDR3 runs 14 residues.